This TCR beta chain was sequenced in a study of blood T cells in healthy people across ages. Broader study findings: More naive CD4+ cells and higher diversity marked long-lived donors relative to aged donors.

Looked up from germline, CDR1 is LGHDT and CDR2 is YNNKEL (reference sequence). Trimming took off 4 bases at V and 5 bases at J, with 14 bases between the two ends. The CDR3 loop spans 15 amino acids. In its sample, this clonotype was seen a few times. Antigen specificity is unknown. Primed by a sample-barcoded 5' primer and a J-beta primer mix, a second PCR proceeded for roughly 7 to 11 cycles. TCRdb recomputed calls from the 5' RACE reads with MiXCR, one row per CDR3 protein. The repertoire holds under 800,000 distinct CDR3 sequences, with around 40% as singletons. The material sequenced was blood. The clonotype originates from a woman aged 55-70 years in good health. The chain links TRBV3-1 to TRBJ1-4; tentatively, D is TRBD1 (5 bases). DNA of the CDR3: TGTGCCAGCAGCCCATCCTGGGGGGAAAATGAAAAACTGTTTTTT. As protein: CASSPSWGENEKLFF. Supplemented by reference TRBV3-1 and TRBJ1-4, the full variable domain reads DTAVSQTPKYLVTQMGNDKSIKCEQNLGHDTMYWYKQDSKKFLKIMFSYNNKELIINETVPNRFSPKSPDKAHLNLHINSLELGDSAVYFCASSPSWGENEKLFFGSGTQLSVL.